This entry concerns a single TCR beta chain. Its antigen is undetermined. This sample is part of a study of T cell responses to AZD1222 COVID-19 vaccine. Germline CDR1 is MNHEY and CDR2 is SMNVEV (reference sequence). CDR3 length equals 13 residues. Trimming removed 2 bases at V and 2 bases at J, with 7 bases between. Findings and caveats of the study: Unmutated variant regions are reportedly the target of nearly half of TCRs that are spike-specific. Clonal diversity was possibly underestimated; the donors were predominantly white British and more often female.

TCRdb's copy holds only in-frame clones and misses some; the assay was immunoSEQ multiplex PCR. This sample has some 100,000 clones, with about 82% found just once. The clonotype originates from an adult who received the AZD1222 COVID-19 vaccine. Sequenced here: peripheral blood, sampled 28 days after the second AZD1222 dose. V gene TRBV27 combines with J gene TRBJ2-7; D remains ambiguous. The CDR3 nucleotides are TGTGCCAGCAGTTTAACTCCGACCTACGAGCAGTACTTC. Protein sequence: CASSLTPTYEQYF.